This entry lists 10 T cell receptor beta chains sequenced from one sample in a study of T cell responses to AZD1222 COVID-19 vaccine. Repertoires were generated with immunoSEQ multiplex PCR, while TCRdb's copy carries only in-frame clones and drops some. The data contain 90,000 to 120,000 clones, about 90% of them singletons. The starting material was peripheral blood, obtained 28 days after the second AZD1222 dose. The source of these receptors is an adult who received the AZD1222 COVID-19 vaccine.

V is TRBV5-5 and J is TRBJ2-3; D is perhaps TRBD2 (6 bases). Between the trimmed V and J ends, which lost 3 bases and 13 bases, there was a span of 18 bases. The CDR3 sequence is 13 residues long. Germline CDR1 is SGHKS and CDR2 is YYEKEE (reference sequence). CDR3 sequence: CASSWARAGLEYF. The CDR3 nucleotides read TGTGCCAGCAGCTGGGCCCGGGCGGGATTGGAGTATTTT.

The rearrangement uses TRBV7-3 and TRBJ2-1, with 14 bases matching TRBD2. Germline V gives CDR1 SGHTA, CDR2 FQGTGA. The V and J ends lost 1 base and 5 bases, in that order; junction bases with no gene match: 1. The CDR3 extends over 16 amino acids. The CDR3 DNA sequence: TGTGCCAGCAGCTTAATGGGACTAGCGGGAGACAATGAGCAGTTCTTC. Translating gives CASSLMGLAGDNEQFF.

The CDR3 nucleotides are TGTGCCAGCAGTTACTCTCGGACAGGGGGCACTGAAGCTTTCTTT. Its translation: CASSYSRTGGTEAFF. The chain carries TRBV6-6 and TRBJ1-1; TRBD1 matches 10 bases. The CDR3 is made up of 15 amino acids. Germline CDR1 and CDR2: MNHNY and SVGAGI (reference sequence). With 0 bases clipped from V and 4 bases from J, the junction kept 2 bases outside the gene matches.

The chain couples TRBV27 to TRBJ2-7; TRBD1 aligns across 8 bases. The V and J ends lost 2 bases and 5 bases, in that order; junction bases with no gene match: 5. Germline V lookup: CDR1 MNHEY, CDR2 SMNVEV (reference sequence). CDR3 length: 14 residues. The CDR3 nucleotides are TGTGCCAGCAGTTTAGGGCAGGGGGCCCACGAGCAGTACTTC. Protein: CASSLGQGAHEQYF.

The V call is TRBV7-9, the J call TRBJ2-2, with D possibly being TRBD1 (6 bases). The germline CDR1 and CDR2 sequences are SEHNR and FQNEAQ (reference sequence). Trimming removed 7 bases from V and 7 bases from J, with 19 bases in between. This CDR3 contains 15 residues. The CDR3: CASKPSSRGGGELFF. The CDR3 DNA is TGTGCCAGCAAACCCTCGTCCAGGGGCGGCGGGGAGCTGTTTTTT. The full variable domain, rest sourced from reference TRBV7-9 and TRBJ2-2, is DTGVSQNPRHKITKRGQNVTFRCDPISEHNRLYWYRQTLGQGPEFLTYFQNEAQLEKSRLLSDRFSAERPKGSFSTLEIQRTEQGDSAMYLCASKPSSRGGGELFFGEGSRLTVL.

The chain employs TRBV3-1 (or the pseudogene TRBV3-2) and TRBJ1-6; D remains ambiguous. Trimming removed 5 bases at V and 7 bases at J, with 9 bases between. Germline CDR1 LGHDT, CDR2 YNNKEL (reference sequence). This CDR3 spans 13 amino acids. CDR3 DNA: TGTGCCAGCAGCTGGGATACCAATTCACCCCTCCACTTT. Protein: CASSWDTNSPLHF.

This chain uses TRBV6-5 with TRBJ2-5; D is ambiguous. V was cut by 6 bases and J by 2 bases, with 7 bases left in between. The germline V gene has CDR1 MNHEY and CDR2 SVGAGI. The CDR3 is made up of 12 amino acids. CDR3 residues: CASSFQQETQYF. The CDR3 DNA is TGTGCCAGCAGCTTTCAGCAAGAGACCCAGTACTTC.

CDR3 bases: TGTGCCAGCAGCCCAAACACCGGGGAGCTGTTTTTT. Protein sequence: CASSPNTGELFF. The chain carries TRBV7-3 and TRBJ2-2; no definite D call. Trimming cost V 5 bases and J 2 bases, with 3 bases left between them. The germline CDR1 and CDR2 sequences are SGHTA and FQGTGA. This CDR3 is built from 12 residues. The complete variable domain, with remaining parts taken from reference TRBV7-3 and TRBJ2-2, reads GAGVSQTPSNKVTEKGKYVELRCDPISGHTALYWYRQSLGQGPEFLIYFQGTGAADDSGLPNDRFFAVRPEGSVSTLKIQRTERGDSAVYLCASSPNTGELFFGEGSRLTVL.

CDR3 DNA sequence: TGTGCCAGTAGTATAGGTCACAGGGGGCCTAACTCCAACTATGGCTACACCTTC. It specifies CASSIGHRGPNSNYGYTF. The rearrangement uses TRBV19 and TRBJ1-2; TRBD1 agrees at 9 bases. Trimming at V came to 1 base and at J to 2 bases, leaving 11 bases not matched to a gene. The CDR3 has 18 residues. CDR1 LNHDA and CDR2 SQIVND come from the germline V gene (reference sequence).

V gene TRBV27 combines with J gene TRBJ2-7, with 9 nucleotides matching TRBD1. The germline CDR1 and CDR2 sequences are MNHEY and SMNVEV (reference sequence). The V segment lost 5 bases and the J segment 0 bases; nucleotides outside the gene matches: 11. This CDR3 spans 17 amino acids. The CDR3, as DNA: TGTGCCAGCAGTCCCTTATACAGGGGGCAAAGCTCCTACGAGCAGTACTTC. Its protein product is CASSPLYRGQSSYEQYF.